In this sample, the clone carrying this T cell receptor beta chain turned up a few times. The antigen is not known. The sample belongs to a study of response to subunit inactivated influenza vaccine. Study observations and caveats: Authors suggested each seasonal flu vaccination may recruit only limited numbers of new T cells.

TCRdb re-derived calls from the RT-PCR reads in MiXCR, one entry per CDR3 protein. The table includes about 540,000 distinct CDR3 sequences, under 30% detected once. Per germline, CDR1 LNHNV and CDR2 YYDKDF (reference sequence). CDR3 size: 12 residues. The germline V and J ends were trimmed by 0 bases and 11 bases, with 10 bases remaining between them. The sample was also linked to a second study, of T cells expressing NK-cell markers. Turning to that study: 5'RACE template switching built TCR beta cDNA with unique molecular identifiers. Serological testing identified seven of the eight sequenced donors as HCMV-seropositive and one as seronegative.

This rearrangement joins TRBV15 to TRBJ1-1; no clear D gene. The starting material was CD4+ T cells sorted from PBMCs, obtained about 13 days after vaccination. This receptor was obtained from a man in his fifties or sixties who received an inactivated influenza vaccine. The chain's CDR3 is CATSREARRAFF. The CDR3, as DNA: TGTGCCACCAGCAGAGAGGCCCGTAGGGCTTTCTTT.